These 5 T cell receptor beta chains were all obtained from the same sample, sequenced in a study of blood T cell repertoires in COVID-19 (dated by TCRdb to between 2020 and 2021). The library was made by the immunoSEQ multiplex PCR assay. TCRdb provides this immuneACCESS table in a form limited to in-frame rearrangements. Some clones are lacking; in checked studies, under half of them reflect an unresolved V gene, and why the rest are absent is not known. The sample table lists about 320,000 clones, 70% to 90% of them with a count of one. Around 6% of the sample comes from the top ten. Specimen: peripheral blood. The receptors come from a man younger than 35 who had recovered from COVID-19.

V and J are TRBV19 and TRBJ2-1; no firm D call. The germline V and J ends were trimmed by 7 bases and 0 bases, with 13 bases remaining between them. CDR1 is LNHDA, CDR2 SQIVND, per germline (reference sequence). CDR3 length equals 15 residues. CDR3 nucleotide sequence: TGTGCCAGTATTCCGAGCGCCAGCTCCTACAATGAGCAGTTCTTC. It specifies CASIPSASSYNEQFF.

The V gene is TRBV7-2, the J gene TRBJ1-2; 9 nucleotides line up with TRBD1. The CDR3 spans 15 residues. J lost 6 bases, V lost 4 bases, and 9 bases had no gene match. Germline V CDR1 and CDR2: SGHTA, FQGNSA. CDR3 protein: CASSYAGQGIDGYTF. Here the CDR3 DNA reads TGTGCCAGCAGCTATGCAGGACAGGGGATAGATGGCTACACCTTC.

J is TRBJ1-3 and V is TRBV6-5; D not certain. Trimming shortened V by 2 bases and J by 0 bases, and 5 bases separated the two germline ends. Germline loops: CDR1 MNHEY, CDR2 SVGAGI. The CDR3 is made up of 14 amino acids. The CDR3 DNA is TGTGCCAGCAGTTACCAGGACTCTGGAAACACCATATATTTT. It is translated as CASSYQDSGNTIYF.

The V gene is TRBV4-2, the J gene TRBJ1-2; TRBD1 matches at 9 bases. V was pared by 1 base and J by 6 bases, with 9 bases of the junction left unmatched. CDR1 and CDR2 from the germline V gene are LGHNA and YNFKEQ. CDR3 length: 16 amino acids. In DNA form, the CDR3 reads TGTGCCAGCAGCCAAGTTCTTTTACAGGGGGCGAATGGCTACACCTTC. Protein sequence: CASSQVLLQGANGYTF.

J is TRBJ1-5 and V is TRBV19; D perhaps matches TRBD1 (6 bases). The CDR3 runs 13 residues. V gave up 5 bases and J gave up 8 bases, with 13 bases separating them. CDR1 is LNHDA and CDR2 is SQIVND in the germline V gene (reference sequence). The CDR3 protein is CASSSDRLKPQHF. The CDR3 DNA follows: TGTGCCAGTAGTTCCGACAGGCTCAAGCCCCAGCATTTT.